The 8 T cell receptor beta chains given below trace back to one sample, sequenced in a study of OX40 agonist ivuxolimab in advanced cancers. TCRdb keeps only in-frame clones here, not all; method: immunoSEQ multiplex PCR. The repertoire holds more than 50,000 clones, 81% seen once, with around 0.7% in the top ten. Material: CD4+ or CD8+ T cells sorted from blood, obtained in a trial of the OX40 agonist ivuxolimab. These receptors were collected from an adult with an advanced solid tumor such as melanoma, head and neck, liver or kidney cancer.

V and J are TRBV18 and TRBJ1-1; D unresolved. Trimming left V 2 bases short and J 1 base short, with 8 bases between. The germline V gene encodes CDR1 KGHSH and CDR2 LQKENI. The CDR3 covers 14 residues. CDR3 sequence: CASSPKEGNTEAFF. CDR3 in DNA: TGTGCCAGCTCACCAAAGGAGGGGAACACTGAAGCTTTCTTT.

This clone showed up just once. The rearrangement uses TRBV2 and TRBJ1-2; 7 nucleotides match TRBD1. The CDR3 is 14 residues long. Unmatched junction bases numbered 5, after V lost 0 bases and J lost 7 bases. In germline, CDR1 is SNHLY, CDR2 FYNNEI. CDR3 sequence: CASSEAPRDSGYTF. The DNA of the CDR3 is TGTGCCAGCAGTGAAGCGCCCAGGGACAGTGGCTACACCTTC.

The CDR3 region has the DNA TGTGCCAGCAGCCCTCCGAGGGCAGGGATCGGGGAGCAGTACTTC. It is translated as CASSPPRAGIGEQYF. The J gene is TRBJ2-7, the V gene TRBV6-5, with D perhaps TRBD1 or TRBD2 (5 bases each). V lost 6 bases and J lost 7, with 22 bases in between. Germline lookup yields CDR1 MNHEY and CDR2 SVGAGI. This CDR3 contains 15 residues.

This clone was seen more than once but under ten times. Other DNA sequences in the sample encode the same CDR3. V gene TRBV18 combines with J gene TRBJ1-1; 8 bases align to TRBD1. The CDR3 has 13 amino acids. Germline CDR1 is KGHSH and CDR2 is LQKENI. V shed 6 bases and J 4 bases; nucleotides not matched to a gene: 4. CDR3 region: CASSSGGGTEAFF. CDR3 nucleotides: TGTGCCAGCTCCTCAGGGGGCGGCACTGAAGCTTTCTTT. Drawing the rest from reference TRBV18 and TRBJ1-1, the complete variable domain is NAGVMQNPRHLVRRRGQEARLRCSPMKGHSHVYWYRQLPEEGLKFMVYLQKENIIDESGMPKERFSAEFPKEGPSILRIQQVVRGDSAAYFCASSSGGGTEAFFGQGTRLTVV.

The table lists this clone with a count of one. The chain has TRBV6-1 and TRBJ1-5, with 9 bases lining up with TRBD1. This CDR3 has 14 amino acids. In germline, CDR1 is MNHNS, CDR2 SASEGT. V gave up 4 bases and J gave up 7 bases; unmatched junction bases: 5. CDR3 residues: CASSAGDRDQPQHF. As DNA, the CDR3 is TGTGCCAGCAGTGCGGGGGACAGGGACCAGCCCCAGCATTTT.

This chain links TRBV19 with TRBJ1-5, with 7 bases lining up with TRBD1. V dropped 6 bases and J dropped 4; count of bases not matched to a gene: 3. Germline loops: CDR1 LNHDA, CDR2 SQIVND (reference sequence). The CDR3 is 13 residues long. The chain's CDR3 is CASRRGQNQPQHF. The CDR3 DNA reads TGTGCCAGTAGACGGGGACAGAATCAGCCCCAGCATTTT.

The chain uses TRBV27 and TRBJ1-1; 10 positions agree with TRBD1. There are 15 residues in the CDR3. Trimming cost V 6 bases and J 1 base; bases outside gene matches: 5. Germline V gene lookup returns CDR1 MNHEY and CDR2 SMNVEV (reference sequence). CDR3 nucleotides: TGTGCCAGCAGAGGACAGGGGGGGCCGAACACTGAAGCTTTCTTT. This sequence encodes CASRGQGGPNTEAFF.

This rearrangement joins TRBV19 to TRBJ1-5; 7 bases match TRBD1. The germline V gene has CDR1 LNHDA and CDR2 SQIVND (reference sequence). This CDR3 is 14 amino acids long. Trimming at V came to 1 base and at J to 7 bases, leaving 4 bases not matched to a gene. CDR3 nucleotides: TGTGCCAGTAGTATAGGCAGGGGGTTACAGCCCCAGCATTTT. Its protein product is CASSIGRGLQPQHF.